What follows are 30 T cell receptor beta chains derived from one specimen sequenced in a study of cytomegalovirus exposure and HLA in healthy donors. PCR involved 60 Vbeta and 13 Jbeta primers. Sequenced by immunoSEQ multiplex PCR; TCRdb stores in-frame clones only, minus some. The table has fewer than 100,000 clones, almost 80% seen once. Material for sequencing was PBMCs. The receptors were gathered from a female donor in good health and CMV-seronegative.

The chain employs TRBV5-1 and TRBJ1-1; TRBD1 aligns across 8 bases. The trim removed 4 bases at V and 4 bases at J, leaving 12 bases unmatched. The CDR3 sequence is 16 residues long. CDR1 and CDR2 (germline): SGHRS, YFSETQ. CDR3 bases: TGCGCCAGCAGCCCGGCGGGCAGGGGGCTCGGCACTGAAGCTTTCTTT. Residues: CASSPAGRGLGTEAFF.

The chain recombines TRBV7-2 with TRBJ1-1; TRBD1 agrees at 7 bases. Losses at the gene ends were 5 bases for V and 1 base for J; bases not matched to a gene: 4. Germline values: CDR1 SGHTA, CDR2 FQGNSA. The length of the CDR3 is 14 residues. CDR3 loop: CASSQGQWNTEAFF. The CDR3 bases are TGTGCCAGCAGCCAGGGACAGTGGAACACTGAAGCTTTCTTT.

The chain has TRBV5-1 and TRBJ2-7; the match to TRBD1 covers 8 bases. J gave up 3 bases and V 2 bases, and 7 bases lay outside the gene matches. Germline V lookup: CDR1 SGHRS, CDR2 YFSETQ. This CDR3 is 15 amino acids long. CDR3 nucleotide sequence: TGCGCCAGCAGCTTAGGACAGGGATTAAACTACGAGCAGTACTTC. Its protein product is CASSLGQGLNYEQYF.

The CDR3 bases are TGCGCCAGCAGCTCCCAGTCCTACGAGCAGTACTTC. Its translation: CASSSQSYEQYF. The gene calls are TRBV5-1 and TRBJ2-7; no firm D call. V was clipped by 3 bases and J by 1 base, with 5 bases between them. The germline CDR1 and CDR2 sequences are SGHRS and YFSETQ. CDR3 length equals 12 residues.

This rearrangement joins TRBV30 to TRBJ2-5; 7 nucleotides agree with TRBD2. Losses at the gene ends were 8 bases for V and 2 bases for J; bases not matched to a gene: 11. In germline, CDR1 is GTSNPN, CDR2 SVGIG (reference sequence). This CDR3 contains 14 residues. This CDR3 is CAGNSGWGQETQYF. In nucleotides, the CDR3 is TGTGCCGGAAATAGCGGGTGGGGTCAAGAGACCCAGTACTTC. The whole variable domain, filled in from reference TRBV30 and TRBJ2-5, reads SQTIHQWPATLVQPVGSPLSLECTVEGTSNPNLYWYRQAAGRGLQLLFYSVGIGQISSEVPQNLSASRPQDRQFILSSKKLLLSDSGFYLCAGNSGWGQETQYFGPGTRLLVL.

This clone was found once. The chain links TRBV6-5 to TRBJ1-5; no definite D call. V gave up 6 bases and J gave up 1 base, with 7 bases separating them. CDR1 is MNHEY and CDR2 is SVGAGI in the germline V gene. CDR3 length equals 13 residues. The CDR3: CASRVGSNQPQHF. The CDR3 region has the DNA TGTGCCAGCAGGGTCGGGAGCAATCAGCCCCAGCATTTT.

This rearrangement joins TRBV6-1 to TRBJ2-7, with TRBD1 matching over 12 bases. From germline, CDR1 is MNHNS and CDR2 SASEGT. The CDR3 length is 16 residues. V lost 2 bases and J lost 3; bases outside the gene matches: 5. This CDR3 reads CASSESGTGGSYEQYF. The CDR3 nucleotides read TGTGCCAGCAGTGAAAGTGGGACAGGGGGCAGCTACGAGCAGTACTTC.

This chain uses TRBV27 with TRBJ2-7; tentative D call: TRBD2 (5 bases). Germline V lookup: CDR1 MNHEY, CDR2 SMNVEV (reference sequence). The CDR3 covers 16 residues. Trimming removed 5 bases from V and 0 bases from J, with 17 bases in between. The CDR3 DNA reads TGTGCCAGCAGTCCCCGACCCCCTACTAGCTCCTACGAGCAGTACTTC. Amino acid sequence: CASSPRPPTSSYEQYF.

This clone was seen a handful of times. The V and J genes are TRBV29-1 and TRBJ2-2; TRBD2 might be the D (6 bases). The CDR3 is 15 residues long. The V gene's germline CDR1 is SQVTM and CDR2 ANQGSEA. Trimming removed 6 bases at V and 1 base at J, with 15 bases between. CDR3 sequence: CSVREGGVNTGELFF. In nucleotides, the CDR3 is TGCAGCGTAAGGGAAGGCGGGGTGAACACCGGGGAGCTGTTTTTT.

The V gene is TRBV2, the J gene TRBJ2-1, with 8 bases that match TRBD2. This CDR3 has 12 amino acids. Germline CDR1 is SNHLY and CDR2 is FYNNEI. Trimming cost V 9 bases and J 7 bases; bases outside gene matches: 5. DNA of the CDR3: TGTGCCAGGGGACTAGGAATTAATGAGCAGTTCTTC. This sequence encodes CARGLGINEQFF.

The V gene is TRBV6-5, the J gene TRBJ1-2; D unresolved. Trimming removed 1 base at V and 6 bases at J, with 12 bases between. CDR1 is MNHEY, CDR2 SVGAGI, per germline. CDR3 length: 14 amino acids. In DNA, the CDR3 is TGTGCCAGCAGTTACTTCGGTGGGCTGGATGGCTACACCTTC. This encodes CASSYFGGLDGYTF.

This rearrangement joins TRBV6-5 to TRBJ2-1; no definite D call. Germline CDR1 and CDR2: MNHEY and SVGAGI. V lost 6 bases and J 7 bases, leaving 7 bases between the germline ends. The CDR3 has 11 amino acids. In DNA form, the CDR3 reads TGTGCCAGCAGCCAAGCGAATGAGCAGTTCTTC. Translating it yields CASSQANEQFF.

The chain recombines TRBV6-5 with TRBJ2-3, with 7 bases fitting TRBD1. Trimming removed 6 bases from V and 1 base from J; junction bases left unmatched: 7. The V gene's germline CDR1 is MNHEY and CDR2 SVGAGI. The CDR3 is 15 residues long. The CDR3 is CASRVQGIGTDTQYF. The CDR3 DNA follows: TGTGCCAGCAGGGTACAGGGGATCGGCACAGATACGCAGTATTTT.

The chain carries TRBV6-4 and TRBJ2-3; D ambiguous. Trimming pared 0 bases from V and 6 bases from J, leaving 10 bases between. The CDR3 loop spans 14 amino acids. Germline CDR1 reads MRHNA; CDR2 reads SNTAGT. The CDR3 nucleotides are TGTGCCAGCAGTGACTCGGGCAATGCGGATACGCAGTATTTT. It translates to CASSDSGNADTQYF.

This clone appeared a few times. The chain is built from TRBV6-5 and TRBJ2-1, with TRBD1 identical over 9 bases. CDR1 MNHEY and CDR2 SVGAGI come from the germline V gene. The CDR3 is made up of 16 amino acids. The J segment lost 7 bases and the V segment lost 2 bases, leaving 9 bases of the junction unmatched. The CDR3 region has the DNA TGTGCCAGCAGTTACGCCCCTTCCGGGACAGGGAATGAGCAGTTCTTC. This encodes CASSYAPSGTGNEQFF.

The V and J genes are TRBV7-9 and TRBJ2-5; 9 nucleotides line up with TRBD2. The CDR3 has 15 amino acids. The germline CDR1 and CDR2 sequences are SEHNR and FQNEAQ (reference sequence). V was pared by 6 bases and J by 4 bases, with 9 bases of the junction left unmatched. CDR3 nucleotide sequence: TGTGCCAGCAGGGGGCTAGCGGGATACGGAGAGACCCAGTACTTC. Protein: CASRGLAGYGETQYF.

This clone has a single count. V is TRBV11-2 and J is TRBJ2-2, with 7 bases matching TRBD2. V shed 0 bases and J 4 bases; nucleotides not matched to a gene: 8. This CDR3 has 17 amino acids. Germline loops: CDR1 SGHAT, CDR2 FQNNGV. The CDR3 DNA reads TGTGCCAGCAGCTTAGATGTTGCGGGAGATATCACCGGGGAGCTGTTTTTT. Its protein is CASSLDVAGDITGELFF.

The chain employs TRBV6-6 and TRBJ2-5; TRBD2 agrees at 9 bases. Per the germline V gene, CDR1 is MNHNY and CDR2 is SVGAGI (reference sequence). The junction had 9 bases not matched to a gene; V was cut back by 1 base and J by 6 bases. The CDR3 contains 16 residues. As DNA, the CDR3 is TGTGCCAGCAGTTACTTCGCCGGGAGCGGGAGGAAGACCCAGTACTTC. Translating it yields CASSYFAGSGRKTQYF.

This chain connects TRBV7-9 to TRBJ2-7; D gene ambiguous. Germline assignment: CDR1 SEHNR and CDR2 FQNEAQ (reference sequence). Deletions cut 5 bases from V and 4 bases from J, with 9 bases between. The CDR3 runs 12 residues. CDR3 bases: TGTGCCAGCAGCCCCGCTAGTTACGAGCAGTACTTC. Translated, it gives CASSPASYEQYF.

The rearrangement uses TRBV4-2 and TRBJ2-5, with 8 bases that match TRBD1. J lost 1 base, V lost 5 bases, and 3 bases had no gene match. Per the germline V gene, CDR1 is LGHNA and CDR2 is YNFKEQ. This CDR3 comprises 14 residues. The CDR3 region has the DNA TGTGCCAGCAGCAGAGACAGGGGCCAAGAGACCCAGTACTTC. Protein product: CASSRDRGQETQYF.

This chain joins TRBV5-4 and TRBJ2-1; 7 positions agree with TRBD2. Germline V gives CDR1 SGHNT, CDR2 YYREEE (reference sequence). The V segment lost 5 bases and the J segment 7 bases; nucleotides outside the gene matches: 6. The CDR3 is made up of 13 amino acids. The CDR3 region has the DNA TGTGCCAGCAGTACCGGGACTATAAATGAGCAGTTCTTC. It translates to CASSTGTINEQFF.

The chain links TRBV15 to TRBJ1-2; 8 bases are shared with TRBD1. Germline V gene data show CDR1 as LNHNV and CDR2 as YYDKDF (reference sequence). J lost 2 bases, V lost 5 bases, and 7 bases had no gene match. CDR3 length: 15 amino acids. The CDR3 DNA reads TGTGCCACCAGCCCTCGTACAGGGGGGAACTATGGCTACACCTTC. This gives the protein CATSPRTGGNYGYTF.

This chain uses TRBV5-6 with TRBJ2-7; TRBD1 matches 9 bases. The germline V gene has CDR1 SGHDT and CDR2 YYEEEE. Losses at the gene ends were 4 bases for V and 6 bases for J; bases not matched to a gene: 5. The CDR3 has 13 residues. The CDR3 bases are TGTGCCAGCAGCCGGGACAGGGTAGGCGAGCAGTACTTC. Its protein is CASSRDRVGEQYF.

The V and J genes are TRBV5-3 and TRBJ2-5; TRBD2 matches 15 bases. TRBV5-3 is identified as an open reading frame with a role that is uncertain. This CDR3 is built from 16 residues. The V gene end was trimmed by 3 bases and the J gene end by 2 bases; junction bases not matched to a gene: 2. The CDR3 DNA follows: TGTGCCAGAAGCTCCGGACTAGCGGGAGGGCAAGAGACCCAGTACTTC. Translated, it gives CARSSGLAGGQETQYF.

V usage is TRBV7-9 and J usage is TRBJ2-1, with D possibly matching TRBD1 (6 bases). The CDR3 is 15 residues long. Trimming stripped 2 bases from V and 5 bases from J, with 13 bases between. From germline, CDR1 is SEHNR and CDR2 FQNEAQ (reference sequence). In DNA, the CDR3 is TGTGCCAGCAGCTTATGGGACACCCAAAACAATGAGCAGTTCTTC. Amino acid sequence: CASSLWDTQNNEQFF.

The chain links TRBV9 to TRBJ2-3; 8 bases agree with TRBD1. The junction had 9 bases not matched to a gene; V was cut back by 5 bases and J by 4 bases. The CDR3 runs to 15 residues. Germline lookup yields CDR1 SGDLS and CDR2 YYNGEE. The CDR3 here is CASSYQGARADTQYF. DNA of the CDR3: TGTGCCAGCAGTTATCAGGGGGCTCGGGCAGATACGCAGTATTTT.

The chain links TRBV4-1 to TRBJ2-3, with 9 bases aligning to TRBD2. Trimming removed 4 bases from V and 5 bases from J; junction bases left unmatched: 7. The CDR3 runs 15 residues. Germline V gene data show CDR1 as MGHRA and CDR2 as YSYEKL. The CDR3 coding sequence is TGCGCCAGCAGCCCAAGCGTACTAGCGGGAGATACGCAGTATTTT. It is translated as CASSPSVLAGDTQYF.

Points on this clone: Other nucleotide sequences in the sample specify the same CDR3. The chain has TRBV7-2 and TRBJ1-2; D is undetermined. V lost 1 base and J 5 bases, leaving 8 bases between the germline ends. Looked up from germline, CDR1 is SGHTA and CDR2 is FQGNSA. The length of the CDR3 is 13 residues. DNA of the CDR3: TGTGCCAGCAGCTTAGGTGGTCGGTATGGCTACACCTTC. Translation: CASSLGGRYGYTF.

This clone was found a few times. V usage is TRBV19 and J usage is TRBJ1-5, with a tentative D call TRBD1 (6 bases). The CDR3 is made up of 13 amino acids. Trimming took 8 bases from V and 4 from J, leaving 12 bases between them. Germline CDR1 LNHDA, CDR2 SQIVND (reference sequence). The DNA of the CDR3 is TGTGCCAGTCAGGACCAGGGGAATCAGCCCCAGCATTTT. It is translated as CASQDQGNQPQHF.

This CDR3 reads CASSQSVQNYRDTQYF. The CDR3 region has the DNA TGCGCCAGCAGTCAATCGGTACAGAATTATAGAGATACGCAGTATTTT. This chain connects TRBV23-1 to TRBJ2-3; D gene unclear. TRBV23-1 falls under the ORF class, with uncertain function. V lost 0 bases and J lost 5, with 15 bases in between. This CDR3 has 16 amino acids.